This entry lists 14 T cell receptor beta chains sequenced from one sample in a study of blood T cells in healthy people across ages. Using a J-beta primer mix together with a sample-barcoded 5' primer, a second PCR was run for about 6 to 11 cycles. TCRdb used MiXCR to reprocess the 5' RACE reads, holding one entry per CDR3 protein. The sample carries some 1.4 million distinct CDR3 sequences, approximately 42% recorded once. Material for sequencing was blood. These receptors were taken from a woman between 18 and 30 years old in good health.

A few counts support this clonotype. V is TRBV27 and J is TRBJ2-3; 8 bases align to TRBD1. V lost 7 bases to trimming and J lost 2 bases; unmatched junction nucleotides: 14. This CDR3 region has 17 residues. The V gene's germline CDR1 is MNHEY and CDR2 SMNVEV (reference sequence). Written as DNA, the CDR3 is TGTGCCAGCAATACGGGACAGGACTTTTTTTCCACAGATACGCAGTATTTT. As protein: CASNTGQDFFSTDTQYF.

The rearrangement links TRBV7-2 to TRBJ2-5, with a possible D match to TRBD2 (5 bases). V lost 2 bases and J 11 bases, leaving 18 bases between the germline ends. The CDR3 runs 14 residues. Germline V lookup: CDR1 SGHTA, CDR2 FQGNSA. This CDR3 is CASSLMRAYNEQYF. The CDR3 DNA reads TGTGCCAGCAGCTTAATGAGGGCCTACAATGAGCAGTACTTC.

V is TRBV27 and J is TRBJ1-2, with a tentative D call TRBD1 (5 bases). This CDR3 contains 12 residues. CDR1 and CDR2 from the germline V gene are MNHEY and SMNVEV (reference sequence). In DNA, the CDR3 is TGTGGCGCAGGGCATTACATCTATGGCTACACCTTC. This gives the protein CGAGHYIYGYTF.

This clonotype was seen more than once but under ten times. V and J are TRBV5-1 and TRBJ2-1; tentative D call: TRBD2 (6 bases). Trimming left V 3 bases short and J 0 bases short, with 16 bases between. The germline gives CDR1 SGHRS, CDR2 YFSETQ. This CDR3 is 17 amino acids long. The CDR3 DNA follows: TGCGCCAGCAGCTACCGTGTGGGCGGGGACTCCTACAATGAGCAGTTCTTC. It translates to CASSYRVGGDSYNEQFF. The full variable domain, rest sourced from reference TRBV5-1 and TRBJ2-1, is KAGVTQTPRYLIKTRGQQVTLSCSPISGHRSVSWYQQTPGQGLQFLFEYFSETQRNKGNFPGRFSGRQFSNSRSEMNVSTLELGDSALYLCASSYRVGGDSYNEQFFGPGTRLTVL.

The table lists this clonotype with a few counts. The chain recombines TRBV3-1 with TRBJ2-2; 10 bases fit TRBD2. Trimming at V came to 3 bases and at J to 0 bases, leaving 7 bases not matched to a gene. Germline CDR1 reads LGHDT; CDR2 reads YNNKEL (reference sequence). The CDR3 length is 18 residues. The CDR3 nucleotides read TGTGCCAGCAGCCAGGGGCTAGCGGGGGCCACGAACACCGGGGAGCTGTTTTTT. It codes for CASSQGLAGATNTGELFF. Full variable domain (missing parts from reference TRBV3-1 and TRBJ2-2): DTAVSQTPKYLVTQMGNDKSIKCEQNLGHDTMYWYKQDSKKFLKIMFSYNNKELIINETVPNRFSPKSPDKAHLNLHINSLELGDSAVYFCASSQGLAGATNTGELFFGEGSRLTVL.

This clonotype was detected a few times. This chain connects TRBV29-1 to TRBJ2-1, with D perhaps assigned TRBD1 or TRBD2 (5 bases each). V was clipped by 4 bases and J by 6 bases, with 19 bases between them. Germline V CDR1 and CDR2: SQVTM, ANQGSEA. The CDR3 has 15 amino acids. This CDR3 reads CSVVGTKDGGNEQFF. In nucleotides, the CDR3 is TGCAGCGTTGTCGGGACCAAAGATGGGGGCAATGAGCAGTTCTTC.

The table lists this clonotype with a few counts. V is TRBV7-2 and J is TRBJ1-4; D gene ambiguous. Trimming shortened V by 5 bases and J by 7 bases, and 8 bases separated the two germline ends. The CDR3 runs to 12 residues. In germline, CDR1 is SGHTA, CDR2 FQGNSA. The CDR3 nucleotides are TGTGCCAGCAGCCGGCCTTCTGAAAAACTGTTTTTT. This sequence encodes CASSRPSEKLFF. The variable domain in full, completed from reference TRBV7-2 and TRBJ1-4, reads GAGVSQSPSNKVTEKGKDVELRCDPISGHTALYWYRQSLGQGLEFLIYFQGNSAPDKSGLPSDRFSAERTGGSVSTLTIQRTQQEDSAVYLCASSRPSEKLFFGSGTQLSVL.

This clonotype was counted only a few times. The chain is built from TRBV7-9 and TRBJ1-4; D uncertain. This CDR3 is 13 amino acids long. The V end was cut by 5 bases, the J end by 4 bases, with 8 bases between. Germline-derived CDR1 and CDR2 are SEHNR and FQNEAQ (reference sequence). For the CDR3, the DNA is TGTGCCAGCAGCCCGGTGGGTAATGAAAAACTGTTTTTT. As protein: CASSPVGNEKLFF.

The chain is built from TRBV2 and TRBJ1-1; possible D gene TRBD1, 5 bases. Germline values: CDR1 SNHLY, CDR2 FYNNEI. The ends were cut back, 1 base at V and 6 bases at J, with 12 bases in the middle. The CDR3 runs 14 residues. The CDR3 loop is CASSEVRALAEAFF. As DNA, the CDR3 is TGTGCCAGCAGTGAAGTCAGGGCGCTTGCTGAAGCTTTCTTT. The full variable domain, completed using reference TRBV2 and TRBJ1-1, is EPEVTQTPSHQVTQMGQEVILRCVPISNHLYFYWYRQILGQKVEFLVSFYNNEISEKSEIFDDQFSVERPDGSNFTLKIRSTKLEDSAMYFCASSEVRALAEAFFGQGTRLTVV.

The chain has TRBV29-1 and TRBJ2-5; no reliable D call. The tail of the sequence fits TRBJ2-7 better, so the J call may be wrong. This CDR3 has 12 amino acids. Looked up from germline, CDR1 is SQVTM and CDR2 is ANQGSEA. The CDR3 DNA reads as TGCAGCGCACGCGTGGACGCGGACGAGCAGTACTTC. Protein: CSARVDADEQYF.

This clonotype was counted at least ten times. The genes are TRBV9 and TRBJ2-1; 8 positions agree with TRBD2. V trimming: 0 bases; J trimming: 5 bases; junction bases outside the gene matches: 7. The CDR3 extends over 16 amino acids. The germline CDR1 and CDR2 sequences are SGDLS and YYNGEE. In DNA, the CDR3 is TGTGCCAGCAGCGTAGGGTTTACTAGCGGCCACAATGAGCAGTTCTTC. Translation: CASSVGFTSGHNEQFF.

Only a few counts were recorded for this clonotype. The chain employs TRBV10-3 and TRBJ2-6; D perhaps matches TRBD1 (7 bases). Germline CDR1 is ENHRY and CDR2 is SYGVKD. This CDR3 has 17 amino acids. Trimming removed 2 bases at V and 1 base at J, with 12 bases between. CDR3 nucleotides: TGTGCCATCAGTGAGAGGGGGGACAGTTCTGGGGCCAACGTCCTGACTTTC. Protein sequence: CAISERGDSSGANVLTF.

This clonotype was observed a handful of times. The rearrangement links TRBV20-1 to TRBJ2-1; 14 bases line up with TRBD2. The germline gives CDR1 DFQATT, CDR2 SNEGSKA (reference sequence). J was trimmed by 7 bases and V by 4 bases; bases with no gene match: 6. The CDR3 is 15 residues long. CDR3 sequence: CSATRGTSGGNEQFF. The CDR3 DNA is TGCAGTGCTACGCGGGGGACTAGCGGGGGTAATGAGCAGTTCTTC.

The genes are TRBV2 and TRBJ2-7; D ambiguous. Looked up from germline, CDR1 is SNHLY and CDR2 is FYNNEI. V was pared by 8 bases and J by 5 bases, with 7 bases between. This CDR3 has 10 amino acids. The CDR3 loop is CASVGNEQYF. CDR3 DNA sequence: TGTGCCAGCGTTGGGAACGAGCAGTACTTC.